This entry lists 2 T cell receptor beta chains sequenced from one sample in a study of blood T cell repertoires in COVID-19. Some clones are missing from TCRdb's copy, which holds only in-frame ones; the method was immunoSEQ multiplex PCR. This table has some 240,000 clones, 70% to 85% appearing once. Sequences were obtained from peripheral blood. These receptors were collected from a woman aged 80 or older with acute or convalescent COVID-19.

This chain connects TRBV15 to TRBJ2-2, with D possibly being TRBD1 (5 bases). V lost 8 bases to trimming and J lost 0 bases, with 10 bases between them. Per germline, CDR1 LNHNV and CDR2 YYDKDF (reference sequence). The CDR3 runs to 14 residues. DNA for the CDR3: TGTGCCACCGAACAGGTCTCGAACACCGGGGAGCTGTTTTTT. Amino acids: CATEQVSNTGELFF.

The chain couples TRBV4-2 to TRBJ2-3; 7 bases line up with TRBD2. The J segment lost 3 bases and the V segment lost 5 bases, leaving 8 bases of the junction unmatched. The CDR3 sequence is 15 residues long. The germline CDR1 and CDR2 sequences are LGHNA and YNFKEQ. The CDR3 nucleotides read TGTGCCAGCAGCTGGTCGGGGGGTGGGACAGATACGCAGTATTTT. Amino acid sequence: CASSWSGGGTDTQYF.